One sample yielded the 9 T cell receptor beta chains listed below, sequenced in a study of blood T cell repertoires in COVID-19. Method: immunoSEQ multiplex PCR; TCRdb's copy keeps in-frame clones and lacks some. The data hold fewer than 200,000 clones, with around four fifths observed a single time. Material: peripheral blood. These receptors all come from a woman aged 80 or older with COVID-19, enrolled during active disease.

V is TRBV5-1 and J is TRBJ1-2; 10 bases map to TRBD1. Trimming took 0 bases from V and 4 from J; bases not matched to a gene: 9. The germline V gene has CDR1 SGHRS and CDR2 YFSETQ. This CDR3 has 17 residues. CDR3 loop: CASSLGVSGTGVYGYTF. DNA of the CDR3: TGCGCCAGCAGCTTGGGCGTTTCCGGGACAGGGGTCTATGGCTACACCTTC. Combining the CDR3 with reference TRBV5-1 and TRBJ1-2 gives the whole variable domain KAGVTQTPRYLIKTRGQQVTLSCSPISGHRSVSWYQQTPGQGLQFLFEYFSETQRNKGNFPGRFSGRQFSNSRSEMNVSTLELGDSALYLCASSLGVSGTGVYGYTFGSGTRLTVV.

The gene calls are TRBV5-4 and TRBJ2-1; perhaps TRBD2 as D (5 bases). Looked up from germline, CDR1 is SGHNT and CDR2 is YYREEE (reference sequence). Trimming removed 4 bases from V and 0 bases from J, with 11 bases in between. The CDR3 loop spans 15 amino acids. The CDR3 sequence: CASSPTGDSYNEQFF. The CDR3 DNA follows: TGTGCCAGCAGCCCCACCGGGGACTCCTACAATGAGCAGTTCTTC.

The table lists this clone with a few counts. The V call is TRBV15, the J call TRBJ1-4, with D perhaps matching TRBD1 (5 bases). Per germline, CDR1 LNHNV and CDR2 YYDKDF (reference sequence). This CDR3 is built from 15 residues. Trimming shortened V by 0 bases and J by 6 bases, and 11 bases separated the two germline ends. CDR3 sequence (DNA): TGTGCCACCAGCAGAGATGAAGGGGCATATGAAAAACTGTTTTTT. It specifies CATSRDEGAYEKLFF.

The chain is built from TRBV11-1 and TRBJ2-3; possibly TRBD1 for D (6 bases). This CDR3 region has 15 residues. The germline V gene has CDR1 SGHAT and CDR2 FQDESV (reference sequence). Trimming took 6 bases from V and 4 from J, leaving 17 bases between them. CDR3 DNA: TGTGCCAGCAGTCTAGGGCAGGGGATGGCAGATACGCAGTATTTT. The encoded protein is CASSLGQGMADTQYF.

The V and J genes are TRBV3-1 (or the pseudogene TRBV3-2) and TRBJ1-6, with no clear D. Trimming cost V 0 bases and J 10 bases, with 7 bases left between them. The CDR3 extends over 13 amino acids. The germline CDR1 and CDR2 sequences are LGHDT and YNNKEL (reference sequence). The CDR3 region is CASSQDLSSPLHF. The CDR3 DNA reads as TGTGCCAGCAGCCAAGACCTGAGCTCACCCCTCCACTTT.

The chain recombines TRBV19 with TRBJ1-5; the D gene is possibly TRBD1 (6 bases). CDR1 LNHDA and CDR2 SQIVND come from the germline V gene (reference sequence). This CDR3 is 13 amino acids long. V was pared by 4 bases and J by 7 bases, with 11 bases between. The CDR3, as DNA: TGTGCCAGTAGTACCCAGGGGAAACAGCCCCAGCATTTT. Its protein is CASSTQGKQPQHF.

V is TRBV7-3 and J is TRBJ2-4; no firm D call. The CDR3 sequence is 16 residues long. Germline loops: CDR1 SGHTA, CDR2 FQGTGA. The V end lost 2 bases, the J end lost 0 bases, and 11 bases lay between the germline ends. This chain's CDR3 is CASSLGPILAKNIQYF. DNA for the CDR3: TGTGCCAGCAGCTTAGGGCCTATTTTAGCCAAAAACATTCAGTACTTC.

The chain carries TRBV6-6 and TRBJ1-1; D uncertain. CDR1 and CDR2 (germline): MNHNY, SVGAGI (reference sequence). This CDR3 has 14 amino acids. The ends were cut back, 0 bases at V and 0 bases at J, with 5 bases in the middle. The CDR3, as DNA: TGTGCCAGCAGTTACTCGCGGATGAACACTGAAGCTTTCTTT. Protein sequence: CASSYSRMNTEAFF.

V is TRBV5-1 and J is TRBJ1-4; 7 bases are a match to TRBD1. The CDR3 runs to 17 residues. In germline, CDR1 is SGHRS, CDR2 YFSETQ. With 0 bases clipped from V and 2 bases from J, the junction kept 7 bases outside the gene matches. The CDR3 protein is CASSLAPGGLTNEKLFF. CDR3 in DNA: TGCGCCAGCAGCTTGGCCCCAGGGGGGTTGACTAATGAAAAACTGTTTTTT. Full variable domain (outside the CDR3, taken from reference TRBV5-1 and TRBJ1-4): KAGVTQTPRYLIKTRGQQVTLSCSPISGHRSVSWYQQTPGQGLQFLFEYFSETQRNKGNFPGRFSGRQFSNSRSEMNVSTLELGDSALYLCASSLAPGGLTNEKLFFGSGTQLSVL.